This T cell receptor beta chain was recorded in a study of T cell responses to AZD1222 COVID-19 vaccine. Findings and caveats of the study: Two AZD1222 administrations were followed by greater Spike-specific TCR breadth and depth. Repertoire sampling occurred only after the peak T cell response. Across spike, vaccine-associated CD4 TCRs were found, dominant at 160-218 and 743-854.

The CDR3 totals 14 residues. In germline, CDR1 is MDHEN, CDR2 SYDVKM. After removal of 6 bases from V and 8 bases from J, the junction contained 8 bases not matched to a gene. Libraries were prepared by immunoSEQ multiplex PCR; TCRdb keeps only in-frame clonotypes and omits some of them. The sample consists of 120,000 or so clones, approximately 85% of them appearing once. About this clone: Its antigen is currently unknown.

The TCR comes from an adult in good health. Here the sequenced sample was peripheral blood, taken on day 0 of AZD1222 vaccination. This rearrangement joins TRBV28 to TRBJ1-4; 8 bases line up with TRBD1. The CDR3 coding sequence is TGTGCCAGCAGGGGACCCGGGACAGGCGAAAAACTGTTTTTT. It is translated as CASRGPGTGEKLFF.